The 21 T cell receptor beta chains in this list originate from one sample, sequenced in a study of blood T cell repertoires in COVID-19. Clones were read by immunoSEQ multiplex PCR, and TCRdb kept only the in-frame ones, dropping some. The sample records 83,000 or so clones, about 87% being singletons. The sequencing sample was made of peripheral blood. These receptors were collected from a man older than 75 with active or convalescent COVID-19.

This clone was recorded once. CDR3 in DNA: TGCGCCAGCAGCTTGTACACCGGGACATTACACGGGAACACTGAAGCTTTCTTT. It codes for CASSLYTGTLHGNTEAFF. The rearrangement links TRBV5-1 to TRBJ1-1, with TRBD1 as a possible D gene (6 bases). Trimming shortened V by 1 base and J by 1 base, and 20 bases separated the two germline ends. In germline, CDR1 is SGHRS, CDR2 YFSETQ. CDR3 length: 18 amino acids.

The rearrangement uses TRBV5-1 and TRBJ1-4, with a tentative D call TRBD1 (5 bases). Trimming cost V 0 bases and J 7 bases, with 10 bases left between them. The length of the CDR3 is 14 residues. Germline lookup yields CDR1 SGHRS and CDR2 YFSETQ. The CDR3 DNA is TGCGCCAGCAGCTTGGGCCAGGGTGGTGAAAAACTGTTTTTT. Its protein is CASSLGQGGEKLFF.

J is TRBJ1-2 and V is TRBV11-2, with D hard to call. This CDR3 contains 11 residues. The germline gives CDR1 SGHAT, CDR2 FQNNGV. V was cut by 3 bases and J by 7 bases, with 6 bases left in between. The chain's CDR3 is CASSFRGGYTF. CDR3 DNA: TGTGCCAGCAGCTTCCGCGGTGGCTACACCTTC.

V and J are TRBV11-2 and TRBJ2-2; TRBD1 aligns across 9 bases. CDR3 size: 15 residues. The V segment lost 1 base and the J segment 10 bases; nucleotides outside the gene matches: 7. In germline, CDR1 is SGHAT, CDR2 FQNNGV. The CDR3 DNA is TGTGCCAGCAGCTTAGGTGGGACAGGGTCTGTGGAGCTGTTTTTT. Protein product: CASSLGGTGSVELFF.

The rearrangement uses TRBV2 and TRBJ1-2; 8 positions match TRBD1. J lost 0 bases, V lost 6 bases, and 9 bases had no gene match. The CDR3 length is 16 residues. Germline CDR1 and CDR2: SNHLY and FYNNEI. CDR3 protein: CASRDDRGDSNYGYTF. CDR3 bases: TGTGCCAGCAGAGACGACAGGGGAGACTCTAACTATGGCTACACCTTC.

This sequence joins TRBV7-9 and TRBJ1-1, with D possibly being TRBD1 (6 bases). Germline values: CDR1 SEHNR, CDR2 FQNEAQ (reference sequence). The length of the CDR3 is 12 residues. The ends were cut back, 5 bases at V and 10 bases at J, with 14 bases in the middle. DNA for the CDR3: TGTGCCAGCAGCCCAGGGGCTTTGGGAGCTTTCTTT. It translates to CASSPGALGAFF.

The chain couples TRBV6-6 to TRBJ2-3; 9 positions match TRBD1. The CDR3 covers 16 residues. With V trimmed by 7 bases and J by 4 bases, 12 bases remained unmatched. Germline V gene lookup returns CDR1 MNHNY and CDR2 SVGAGI (reference sequence). The DNA of the CDR3 is TGTGCCAGCAATCTACCGGGACAGGGAGGGCCAGATACGCAGTATTTT. Amino acids: CASNLPGQGGPDTQYF.

The V gene is TRBV6-5, the J gene TRBJ1-3; no reliable D call. The CDR3 is 15 amino acids. Germline CDR1 MNHEY, CDR2 SVGAGI. The germline V and J ends were trimmed by 0 bases and 3 bases, with 9 bases remaining between them. This CDR3 is CASSYSTVNGNTIYF. CDR3 DNA sequence: TGTGCCAGCAGTTACTCGACTGTGAATGGAAACACCATATATTTT.

V is TRBV19 and J is TRBJ1-2; tentative D call: TRBD1 (6 bases). This CDR3 comprises 13 residues. Per the germline V gene, CDR1 is LNHDA and CDR2 is SQIVND (reference sequence). Trimming removed 5 bases from V and 1 base from J, with 8 bases in between. CDR3 sequence: CASSLQGNYGYTF. In nucleotides, the CDR3 is TGTGCCAGTAGTTTACAGGGTAACTATGGCTACACCTTC.

The chain recombines TRBV28 with TRBJ1-2, with a tentative D call TRBD1 (6 bases). This CDR3 region has 13 residues. The V gene lost 8 bases and the J gene lost 4 bases, with 14 bases spanning the gap. Germline assignment: CDR1 MDHEN and CDR2 SYDVKM. CDR3 nucleotide sequence: TGTGCCAGCGGGGTCAGGGGAACCTATGGCTACACCTTC. Its translation is CASGVRGTYGYTF.

V gene TRBV20-1 combines with J gene TRBJ1-2; 7 positions match TRBD1. This CDR3 region has 11 residues. J lost 4 bases, V lost 6 bases, and 2 bases had no gene match. The V gene's germline CDR1 is DFQATT and CDR2 SNEGSKA (reference sequence). The CDR3 sequence: CSAWTGYGYTF. CDR3 DNA: TGCAGTGCCTGGACAGGCTATGGCTACACCTTC.

As DNA, the CDR3 is TGTGCCAGCAGCCAAGGTTCAGGGGTTTGGACTGAAGCTTTCTTT. Translated, it gives CASSQGSGVWTEAFF. The chain links TRBV14 to TRBJ1-1; TRBD1 is a possible D gene (6 bases). Germline V gene data show CDR1 as SGHDN and CDR2 as FVKESK. V was cut by 1 base and J by 5 bases, with 14 bases left in between. The CDR3 spans 15 residues.

J is TRBJ2-3 and V is TRBV9, with 8 bases that match TRBD1. V gave up 4 bases and J gave up 1 base; unmatched junction bases: 8. This CDR3 region has 16 residues. Germline loops: CDR1 SGDLS, CDR2 YYNGEE. The CDR3 loop reads CASSKPPGGGTDTQYF. As DNA, the CDR3 is TGTGCCAGCAGCAAACCCCCAGGGGGCGGCACAGATACGCAGTATTTT.

A single count supports this clone. The rearrangement uses TRBV5-1 and TRBJ1-1; the match to TRBD1 covers 9 bases. Losses at the gene ends were 3 bases for V and 5 bases for J; bases not matched to a gene: 8. The CDR3 consists of 15 residues. Per germline, CDR1 SGHRS and CDR2 YFSETQ. CDR3 DNA: TGCGCCAGCAGCTGGGACAGGGCGGTGGGGACTGAAGCTTTCTTT. It translates to CASSWDRAVGTEAFF.

The chain joins TRBV11-2 to TRBJ2-5; TRBD2 agrees at 7 bases. V was pared by 2 bases and J by 3 bases, with 9 bases of the junction left unmatched. CDR1 SGHAT and CDR2 FQNNGV come from the germline V gene. The CDR3 sequence is 16 residues long. The CDR3 bases are TGTGCCAGCAGCTTATCGACGGGAGGCATTAAAGAGACCCAGTACTTC. Translation gives CASSLSTGGIKETQYF.

The chain employs TRBV3-1 (or the pseudogene TRBV3-2) and TRBJ2-2; possibly TRBD2 for D (6 bases). The CDR3 has 13 residues. CDR1 and CDR2 (germline): LGHDT, YNNKEL (reference sequence). V lost 3 bases and J 4 bases, leaving 6 bases between the germline ends. The CDR3 bases are TGTGCCAGCAGCCACGGGGGCACCGGGGAGCTGTTTTTT. Amino acids: CASSHGGTGELFF.

A word on this clone: At the DNA level, this CDR3 is encoded by other sequences in the same sample as well. The chain carries TRBV3-1 (or the pseudogene TRBV3-2) and TRBJ1-6; the D is unclear. V was cut by 1 base and J by 5 bases, with 6 bases left in between. Per the germline V gene, CDR1 is LGHDT and CDR2 is YNNKEL (reference sequence). This CDR3 spans 14 amino acids. The CDR3 DNA follows: TGTGCCAGCAGCCAAGGGCGGAATAATTCACCCCTCCACTTT. Protein product: CASSQGRNNSPLHF.

The chain is built from TRBV6-5 and TRBJ1-1, with 10 positions matching TRBD1. The CDR3 covers 15 residues. Losses at the gene ends were 5 bases for V and 3 bases for J; bases not matched to a gene: 6. CDR1 MNHEY and CDR2 SVGAGI come from the germline V gene. CDR3 region: CASSIRTGGYTEAFF. CDR3 coding DNA: TGTGCCAGCAGTATCCGGACAGGGGGTTACACTGAAGCTTTCTTT.

The rearrangement uses TRBV7-2 and TRBJ1-1; TRBD1 matches 11 bases. The CDR3 extends over 15 amino acids. Germline trimming cut 5 bases from V and 11 bases from J; bases unmatched to any gene: 13. Germline CDR1 reads SGHTA; CDR2 reads FQGNSA. CDR3 bases: TGTGCCAGCAGCCTCGATATACGGGACAGGGGGTACGCTTTCTTT. It specifies CASSLDIRDRGYAFF.

V gene TRBV5-1 combines with J gene TRBJ2-4; 7 positions match TRBD2. The V segment lost 4 bases and the J segment 7 bases; nucleotides outside the gene matches: 8. The CDR3 has 14 residues. Germline CDR1 SGHRS, CDR2 YFSETQ. The CDR3: CASSTGGGLNIQYF. The CDR3 DNA follows: TGCGCCAGCAGCACCGGGGGAGGGCTCAACATTCAGTACTTC.

The V and J genes are TRBV7-9 and TRBJ1-1, with 10 bases aligning to TRBD1. The V gene's germline CDR1 is SEHNR and CDR2 FQNEAQ (reference sequence). V lost 6 bases and J lost 5; bases outside the gene matches: 9. The CDR3 extends over 15 amino acids. The CDR3 protein is CASSLTGGASTEAFF. The CDR3 DNA reads TGTGCCAGCAGTTTGACAGGGGGCGCGAGTACTGAAGCTTTCTTT. Combining the CDR3 with reference TRBV7-9 and TRBJ1-1 gives the whole variable domain DTGVSQNPRHKITKRGQNVTFRCDPISEHNRLYWYRQTLGQGPEFLTYFQNEAQLEKSRLLSDRFSAERPKGSFSTLEIQRTEQGDSAMYLCASSLTGGASTEAFFGQGTRLTVV.